This passage covers 29 T cell receptor delta chains from one sample sequenced in a study of γδ T cells in repeated Plasmodium falciparum infection. Bulk repertoires came from Vgamma9/Vdelta2+ or Vdelta2-negative gammadelta T cells flow-sorted from PBMC. TCRdb repeated clone calling on the multiplex PCR reads with CATT. The sample records around 82,000 delta-chain clones, more than 1.4% being singletons. Sequences were obtained from gamma-delta T cells from blood. These receptors all stem from a pool of human donors (malaria-infected and uninfected, not separated).

This clone was counted between two and nine times. Only one base separates this from a far larger clonotype, so it likely reflects a read error. This sample also contains other DNA sequences that code for the same CDR3. The V segment is TRDV2, and no J call was made; the DNA was not compared with TRDD3, the D call given in the table. The CDR3 spans 17 residues. Germline V lookup: CDR1 GEAIGNYY, CDR2 EKD. The CDR3 coding sequence is TGTGCCTGTGTCGAACTGGGGGATACAGGGTCCACCGATAAACTCATCTTC. This sequence encodes CACVELGDTGSTDKLIF.

This clone was recorded at least ten times. This likely came from a read error, as a far larger clone is one base away. Different DNA sequences within this sample yield the same CDR3. The J gene is TRDJ1, the V gene TRDV2; 8 nucleotides align to TRDD3. Germline V gives CDR1 GEAIGNYY, CDR2 EKD. The CDR3 consists of 17 residues. CDR3 nucleotide sequence: TGTGCCTGTGACACCGTTGGGGGATCCGGGGTCACCGATAAGCTCATCTTT. Amino acids: CACDTVGGSGVTDKLIF.

This clone has a count of ten or more. Given a far larger clone just one base away, this is likely a sequencing read error. Additional DNA sequences in this sample encode the identical CDR3. The chain combines TRDV2 with TRDJ1, with a tentative D call TRDD3 (6 bases). No J gene is reported in TCRdb; it was inferred here by comparing the DNA with germline. The germline CDR1 and CDR2 sequences are GEAIGNYY and EKD. The CDR3 extends over 18 amino acids. The V and J ends lost 0 bases and 0 bases respectively, with 19 bases between them. CDR3 region: CACDTVSQGGKYTDKLIF. DNA of the CDR3: TGTGCCTGTGACACCGTAAGCCAAGGGGGAAAGTACACCGATAAACTCATCTTT.

This clone showed up just a few times. The amino acid sequence in TCRdb belongs to a much larger clone and departs from this DNA's translation at residue 4, likely a sequencing read error; the sequence shown is translated from the DNA. V is TRDV1 and J is TRDJ1; maybe TRDD3 (7 bases). Since TCRdb gives no J gene, matching the DNA to germline was used here to assign it. This CDR3 has 22 residues. Germline loops: CDR1 TSWWSYY, CDR2 QGS. CDR3 DNA sequence: TGTGCTCTTAGGGAGCCTCTTCATCTTCCTTCTAGTACTGGGGTGCACACCGATAAACTCATCTTT. Translated, it gives CALREPLHLPSSTGVHTDKLIF.

A note on this clone: It differs at one base from a far larger clone, so likely a read error. This same CDR3 is encoded by further DNA sequences in the sample. V usage is TRDV1 and J usage is TRDJ1; D possibly corresponds to TRDD3 (5 bases). TCRdb records no J gene; here it was assigned by comparing the DNA to germline. The length of the CDR3 is 15 residues. Germline V CDR1 and CDR2: TSWWSYY, QGS. The CDR3 region is CALGEVEGYTDKLIF. The CDR3 DNA reads TGTGCCCTTGGGGAAGTAGAGGGATACACCGATAAACTCATCTTT.

The chain uses TRDV1 and TRDJ1; no clear D. The germline gives CDR1 TSWWSYY, CDR2 QGS. The CDR3 has 15 amino acids. V was pared by 2 bases and J by 0 bases, with 10 bases between. The CDR3 protein is CALGEGWEYTDKLIF. Written as DNA, the CDR3 is TGTGCTCTTGGGGAAGGGTGGGAGTACACCGATAAACTCATCTTT.

This clone has ten or more counts. This likely reflects a read error, since a far larger clone is one base away. The sample holds other DNA sequences that translate to the same CDR3. V gene TRDV1 combines with J gene TRDJ1; 10 bases map to TRDD3. CDR1 and CDR2 from the germline V gene are TSWWSYY and QGS. This CDR3 region has 18 residues. The trim removed 5 bases at V and 0 bases at J, leaving 12 bases unmatched. CDR3 DNA sequence: TGTGCTCTTGGGAGGCCTTCAGTACTGGGGGATTACACCGATAAACTCATCTTT. Residues: CALGRPSVLGDYTDKLIF.

This clone has a handful of counts. This DNA's translation and the protein TCRdb lists, from a much larger clone, do not match at residue 20, likely due to a read error; the protein shown is translated from the DNA. The J gene is TRDJ1, the V gene TRDV1; 7 positions agree with TRDD2. No J segment appears in TCRdb, so it was assigned here by matching the sequence to germline. Germline CDR1 TSWWSYY, CDR2 QGS. This CDR3 spans 23 amino acids. The CDR3 reads CALGDRPSFYVLVSLLYTDELIF. DNA for the CDR3: TGTGCTCTTGGGGACCGGCCTTCCTTCTACGTACTAGTTTCCTTACTGTACACCGATGAACTCATCTTT.

Of note for this clone: This likely stems from a read error, as it lies one base from a far larger clone. The same CDR3 can be traced to other DNA sequences in this sample. The chain employs TRDV1 and TRDJ1; the match to TRDD3 covers 13 bases. Because TCRdb records no J gene, it was assigned here through a match of the DNA to germline. The CDR3 is 25 residues long. CDR1 and CDR2 from the germline V gene are TSWWSYY and QGS. The DNA of the CDR3 is TGTGCCCTTGGGGAATTACAGTCTTCCTACACAAAAACTGGGGGATACGCGTCCTCCCCCGATAAACTCATCTTT. Residues: CALGELQSSYTKTGGYASSPDKLIF.

Comment on this clone: This DNA's translation differs at residue 5 from TCRdb's protein, which comes from a much larger clone; a read error is likely, and the protein shown is translated from the DNA. This rearrangement joins TRDV3 to TRDJ1, with TRDD3 as a possible D gene (5 bases). V dropped 4 bases and J dropped 6 bases, with 27 bases sitting between them. The V gene's germline CDR1 is TVYSNPD and CDR2 GDNSRS (reference sequence). The CDR3 loop spans 16 amino acids. For the CDR3, the DNA is TGTGCCTCTCCTGCGGCCTGGGAGATAGGCTGGCATAAACTCATCTTT. Its translation: CASPAAWEIGWHKLIF.

This clone was seen a few times. For this DNA, TCRdb reports the protein of a much larger clone, which diverges at residue 8, most likely from a read error; the protein presented here is translated directly from the DNA. The rearrangement uses TRDV3 and TRDJ1; a weak D match, TRDD2 (6 bases). With 5 bases removed from V and 0 bases from J, the gap between germline ends came to 25 bases. Germline CDR1 and CDR2: TVYSNPD and GDNSRS (reference sequence). This CDR3 has 17 residues. CDR3 coding DNA: TGTGCCCCAGTCCTACTCCGGGAGGAGCTTGACACCGATAAACTCATCTTT. Amino acids: CAPVLLREELDTDKLIF.

This clone was detected ten times or more. This probably arose from a read error, given a far larger clone one base away. No DNA is shown, since the ends of the CDR3 on it are uncertain; the CDR3 is the one TCRdb lists. The J segment was not called; the V segment is TRDV1. The CDR3 sequence runs 15 residues, both termini included. Germline CDR1 reads TSWWSYY; CDR2 reads QGS. The CDR3: CALGELLSLTAQLFF.

This clone was seen many times. The protein given by TCRdb reflects a much larger clone and differs at residue 5 from this DNA's translation, likely from a read error; the protein shown is the DNA's translation. The chain employs TRDV2 and TRDJ1; TRDD3 agrees at 9 bases. Here the J gene was assigned by germline matching of the DNA, as TCRdb has none. Germline V lookup: CDR1 GEAIGNYY, CDR2 EKD. The V gene end was trimmed by 3 bases and the J gene end by 3 bases; junction bases not matched to a gene: 4. CDR3 length: 14 residues. As DNA, the CDR3 is TGTGCCTGTGACCTCTGGGGGATCCCCGATAAACTCATCTTT. It specifies CACDLWGIPDKLIF.

Details on this clone: With a far larger clone one base away, a read error is the likely cause. Different DNA sequences within this sample yield the same CDR3. The gene calls are TRDV1 and TRDJ2; D is uncertain. TCRdb gives no J gene; it was assigned here by matching the DNA to germline. From germline, CDR1 is TSWWSYY and CDR2 QGS. The CDR3 covers 19 residues. The CDR3 loop reads CALGGLRASTLTLTAQLFF. In nucleotides, the CDR3 is TGTGCTCTTGGGGGGCTACGAGCCAGCACCCTAACCCTGACAGCGCAACTCTTCTTT.

This clone came up a few times. The mismatch at residue 12 between this DNA's translation and the TCRdb protein of a much larger clone likely reflects a read error; the protein shown is translated from the DNA. V is TRDV2 and J is TRDJ1; 9 nucleotides line up with TRDD3. TCRdb records no J gene; here it was assigned by comparing the DNA to germline. Germline V gives CDR1 GEAIGNYY, CDR2 EKD. CDR3 length equals 17 residues. V lost 0 bases to trimming and J lost 3 bases; unmatched junction nucleotides: 10. The CDR3 nucleotides read TGTGCCTGTGACACCGTGGGATCGAGGGGATACGCCGATAAACTCATCTTT. Translating it yields CACDTVGSRGYADKLIF.

For this clone: The TCRdb protein comes from a much larger clone and disagrees with this DNA's translation at residue 15, likely due to a read error; the protein given here is derived from the DNA. The chain carries TRDV1 and TRDJ1; 12 nucleotides match TRDD3. The J gene, missing from TCRdb, was assigned here through DNA to germline matching. Trimming at V came to 4 bases and at J to 7 bases, leaving 19 bases not matched to a gene. The CDR3 contains 19 residues. CDR1 TSWWSYY and CDR2 QGS come from the germline V gene. This CDR3 is CALGGWYWGIPGPSGKLIF. The CDR3 DNA is TGTGCTCTTGGGGGATGGTACTGGGGGATACCCGGCCCGTCCGGTAAACTCATCTTT.

This clone was seen many times. The chain combines TRDV2 with TRDJ1; D gene unclear. Germline CDR1 is GEAIGNYY and CDR2 is EKD. V was shortened by 8 bases and J by 0 bases, with 6 bases between the two germline ends. This CDR3 is 11 amino acids long. The chain's CDR3 is CAFQYTDKLIF. The CDR3 region has the DNA TGTGCCTTCCAGTACACCGATAAACTCATCTTT.

This clone came up a few times. A far larger clone is one nucleotide away, so this likely arose from a read error. Different DNA sequences within this sample yield the same CDR3. The chain's CDR3 is CALGTSKGTDHELIF. CDR3 nucleotide sequence: TGTGCTCTTGGTACGAGTAAAGGTACTGATCATGAACTCATCTTT. The genes are TRDV1 and TRDJ1, with unresolved D. The J gene was not available in TCRdb and was assigned here by matching the DNA to germline segments. The CDR3 is made up of 15 amino acids. Germline CDR1 and CDR2: TSWWSYY and QGS. Trimming took off 6 bases at V and 9 bases at J, with 23 bases between the two ends.

This clone was picked up a small number of times. This rearrangement joins TRAV29/DV5 to TRDJ1, with 8 bases matching TRDD3. The J gene was not available in TCRdb and was assigned here by matching the DNA to germline segments. In germline, CDR1 is NSMFDY, CDR2 ISSIKDK. This CDR3 comprises 15 residues. V lost 4 bases to trimming and J lost 0 bases; unmatched junction nucleotides: 8. CDR3: CAAARTGGYTDKLIF. The CDR3, as DNA: TGTGCAGCAGCACGTACTGGGGGTTACACCGATAAACTCATCTTT.

This clone was observed many times. The rearrangement uses TRDV1 and TRDJ1; TRDD3 aligns across 11 bases. CDR1 and CDR2 (germline): TSWWSYY, QGS. This CDR3 comprises 22 residues. The ends lost 1 base at V and 0 bases at J; junction bases unmatched: 19. CDR3 nucleotide sequence: TGTGCTCTTGGGGAACCCCACTTCCTACTGGGGGATAGTGGAGCCTACACCGATAAACTCATCTTT. Protein sequence: CALGEPHFLLGDSGAYTDKLIF.

This clone was seen a handful of times. This DNA's translation and the protein TCRdb lists, from a much larger clone, do not match at residue 11, likely due to a read error; the protein shown is translated from the DNA. The CDR3 is CALGELRPFYLGISRYTDKLIF. The CDR3 nucleotides are TGTGCTCTTGGGGAACTGCGCCCCTTCTACTTGGGGATAAGTCGGTACACCGATAAACTCATCTTT. This chain joins TRDV1 and TRDJ1, with 7 bases that match TRDD3. V was pared by 0 bases and J by 0 bases, with 22 bases of the junction left unmatched. The germline CDR1 and CDR2 sequences are TSWWSYY and QGS. The CDR3 consists of 22 residues.

Only a few counts were recorded for this clone. A read error is the likely source, as a far larger clone sits one nucleotide away. The sample carries other DNA sequences with the same CDR3. J is TRDJ1 and V is TRDV1, with TRDD3 identical over 7 bases. Germline CDR1 TSWWSYY, CDR2 QGS. The CDR3 runs 20 residues. CDR3 residues: CALGTTVKNWGFSYTDKLIF. The CDR3 nucleotides are TGTGCTCTTGGGACCACCGTTAAGAACTGGGGATTTTCGTACACCGATAAACTCATCTTC.

Ten or more counts support this clone. This DNA translates differently at residue 10 from the TCRdb protein, which is that of a much larger clone; a read error is likely, and the protein shown is the DNA's own translation. This chain links TRDV2 with TRDJ1; 7 bases agree with TRDD3. The J gene was missing in TCRdb and was found by matching the end of the DNA to germline. The J segment lost 7 bases and the V segment lost 0 bases, leaving 22 bases of the junction unmatched. Germline CDR1 and CDR2: GEAIGNYY and EKD. This CDR3 region has 19 residues. The CDR3 region is CACDTDQGIHAGDAGKLIF. The DNA for the CDR3 is TGTGCCTGTGACACCGATCAAGGGATACACGCGGGGGATGCCGGTAAACTCATCTTT.

The V and J genes are TRDV1 and TRDJ3, with D tentatively TRDD3 (5 bases). The J gene was not available in TCRdb and was assigned here by matching the DNA to germline segments. V lost 7 bases to trimming and J lost 2 bases, with 18 bases between them. The CDR3 spans 18 residues. From germline, CDR1 is TSWWSYY and CDR2 QGS. The chain's CDR3 is CALEGGGYGPWDTRQMFF. CDR3 nucleotide sequence: TGTGCTCTTGAGGGGGGGGGGTACGGGCCCTGGGACACCCGACAGATGTTTTTC.

As concerns this clone: TCRdb's entry gives the protein of a much larger clone, which mismatches this DNA's translation at residue 4, likely from a read error; the protein reported here is translated from the DNA. CDR3 sequence: CALREHRWRGSGKLIF. The CDR3 coding sequence is TGTGCTCTTAGGGAACACAGGTGGCGGGGATCAGGGAAACTCATCTTT. V and J are TRDV1 and TRDJ1; possibly TRDD3 for D (6 bases). TCRdb does not report a J gene; here it was assigned by matching the DNA to germline references. Germline CDR1 and CDR2: TSWWSYY and QGS. The CDR3 is 16 residues long.

This clone was observed a few times. The TCRdb protein, from a much larger clone, departs from this DNA's translation at residue 16, likely by read error; the protein shown derives from the DNA. The chain uses TRDV1 and TRDJ1, with 9 nucleotides matching TRDD3. The J gene, left out of TCRdb, was set here by checking the DNA against germline. The CDR3 spans 22 residues. Germline assignment: CDR1 TSWWSYY and CDR2 QGS. V lost 2 bases and J lost 7; bases outside the gene matches: 29. CDR3 residues: CALGEESRRRELGELSGPKLIF. CDR3 coding DNA: TGTGCTCTTGGGGAAGAGAGTCGGCGGCGGGAACTGGGGGAGCTCTCTGGTCCTAAACTCATCTTT.

Concerning this clone itself: The protein TCRdb gives is from a much larger clone and does not agree with this DNA's translation at residue 10, likely a read error; the protein shown here comes from the DNA. The chain combines TRDV2 with TRDJ3; D is ambiguous. TCRdb leaves out the J gene; it was filled in here by matching the DNA to germline. Germline V lookup: CDR1 GEAIGNYY, CDR2 EKD. The length of the CDR3 is 16 residues. The CDR3 nucleotides read TGTGCCTGTGACACCTTACTCTCCTGGAACACCCGACAGATGTTTTTC. This gives the protein CACDTLLSWNTRQMFF.

Of note for this clone: The protein given by TCRdb reflects a much larger clone and differs at residue 7 from this DNA's translation, likely from a read error; the protein shown is the DNA's translation. V is TRDV1 and J is TRDJ1, with D perhaps given as TRDD2 or TRDD3 (9 bases each). TCRdb is silent on the J gene; assignment here came from matching the DNA to germline. Germline-derived CDR1 and CDR2 are TSWWSYY and QGS. V was pared by 3 bases and J by 0 bases, with 38 bases between. The CDR3 runs 24 residues. The CDR3 coding sequence is TGTGCTCTTGGGGATGCGCCTCCTTCCTACCAGGTACTGGGGGACTTCGGGTACACCGATAAACTCATCTTT. It translates to CALGDAPPSYQVLGDFGYTDKLIF.

In this sample, this clone turned up many times. A far larger clone is just one base off, so this is likely a read error. The V call is TRDV1, the J call TRDJ1; TRDD3 matches at 7 bases. The J gene was missing in TCRdb and was found by matching the end of the DNA to germline. CDR1 TSWWSYY and CDR2 QGS come from the germline V gene. CDR3 size: 23 residues. CDR3 coding DNA: TGCGCTCTTGGGGAAACTTCGGTTCTAGGGAGACTGGGGATTACTACGTACACCGATAAACTCATCTTT. As protein: CALGETSVLGRLGITTYTDKLIF.